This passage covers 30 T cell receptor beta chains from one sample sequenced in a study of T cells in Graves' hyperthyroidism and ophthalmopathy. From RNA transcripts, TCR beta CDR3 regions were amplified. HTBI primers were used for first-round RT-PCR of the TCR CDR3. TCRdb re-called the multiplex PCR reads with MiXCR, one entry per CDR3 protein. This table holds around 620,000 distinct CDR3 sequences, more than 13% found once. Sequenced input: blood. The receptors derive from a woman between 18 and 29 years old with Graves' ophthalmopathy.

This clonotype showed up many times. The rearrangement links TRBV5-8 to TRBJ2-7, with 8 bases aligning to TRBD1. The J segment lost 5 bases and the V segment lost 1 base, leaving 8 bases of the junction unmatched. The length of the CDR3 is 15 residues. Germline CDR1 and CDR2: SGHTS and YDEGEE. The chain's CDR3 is CASSLQGAWVNEQYF. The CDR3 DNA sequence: TGTGCCAGCAGCTTGCAGGGGGCATGGGTTAACGAGCAGTACTTC.

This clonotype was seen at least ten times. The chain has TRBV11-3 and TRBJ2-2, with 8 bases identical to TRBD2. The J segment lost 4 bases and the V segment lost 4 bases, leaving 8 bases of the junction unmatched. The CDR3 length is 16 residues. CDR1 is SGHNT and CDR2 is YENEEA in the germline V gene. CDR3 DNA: TGTGCCAGCAGCTCTCGGGAGGGGCAGTTCACCGGGGAGCTGTTTTTT. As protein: CASSSREGQFTGELFF. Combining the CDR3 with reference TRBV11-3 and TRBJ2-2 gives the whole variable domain EAGVVQSPRYKIIEKKQPVAFWCNPISGHNTLYWYLQNLGQGPELLIRYENEEAVDDSQLPKDRFSAERLKGVDSTLKIQPAELGDSAVYLCASSSREGQFTGELFFGEGSRLTVL.

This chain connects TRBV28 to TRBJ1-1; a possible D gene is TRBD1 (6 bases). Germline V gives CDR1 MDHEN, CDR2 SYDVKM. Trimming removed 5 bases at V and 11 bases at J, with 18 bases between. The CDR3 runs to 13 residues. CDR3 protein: CASSQDAVRGAFF. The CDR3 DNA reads TGTGCCAGCAGTCAGGACGCCGTGAGGGGGGCTTTCTTT.

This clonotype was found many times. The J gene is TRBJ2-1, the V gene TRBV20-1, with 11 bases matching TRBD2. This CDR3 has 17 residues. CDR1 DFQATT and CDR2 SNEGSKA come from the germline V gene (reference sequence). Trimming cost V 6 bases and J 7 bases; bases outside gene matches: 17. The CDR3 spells CSANLGVGTSGKNEQFF. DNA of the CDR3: TGCAGTGCCAACCTGGGAGTGGGGACTAGCGGAAAAAATGAGCAGTTCTTC.

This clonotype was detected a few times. CDR3 region: CATSDNTDRDGYTF. DNA for the CDR3: TGTGCCACCAGTGACAATACTGACAGGGATGGCTACACCTTC. The chain has TRBV24-1 and TRBJ1-2; the match to TRBD1 covers 7 bases. The CDR3 extends over 14 amino acids. V was clipped by 4 bases and J by 6 bases; unmatched bases: 7. Germline CDR1 reads KGHDR; CDR2 reads SFDVKD.

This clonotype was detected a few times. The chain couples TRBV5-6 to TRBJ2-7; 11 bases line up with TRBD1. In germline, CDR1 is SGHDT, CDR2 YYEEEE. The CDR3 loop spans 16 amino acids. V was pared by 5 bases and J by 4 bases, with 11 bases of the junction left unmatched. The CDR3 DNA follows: TGTGCCAGCAGGCGCGCCGGGACAGGGGGTATATACGAGCAGTACTTC. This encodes CASRRAGTGGIYEQYF.

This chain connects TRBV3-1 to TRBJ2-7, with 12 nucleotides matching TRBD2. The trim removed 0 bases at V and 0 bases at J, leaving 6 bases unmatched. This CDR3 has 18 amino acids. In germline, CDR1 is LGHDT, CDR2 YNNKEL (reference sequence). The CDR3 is CASSQEVGTSGYSYEQYF. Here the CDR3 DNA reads TGTGCCAGCAGCCAAGAAGTCGGGACTAGCGGGTACTCCTACGAGCAGTACTTC.

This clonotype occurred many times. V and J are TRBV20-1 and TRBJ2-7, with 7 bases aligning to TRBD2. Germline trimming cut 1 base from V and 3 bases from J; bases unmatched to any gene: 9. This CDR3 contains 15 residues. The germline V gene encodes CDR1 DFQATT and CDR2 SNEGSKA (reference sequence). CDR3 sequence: CSARVGTNSLYEQYF. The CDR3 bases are TGCAGTGCTAGAGTCGGGACTAACTCCCTCTACGAGCAGTACTTC.

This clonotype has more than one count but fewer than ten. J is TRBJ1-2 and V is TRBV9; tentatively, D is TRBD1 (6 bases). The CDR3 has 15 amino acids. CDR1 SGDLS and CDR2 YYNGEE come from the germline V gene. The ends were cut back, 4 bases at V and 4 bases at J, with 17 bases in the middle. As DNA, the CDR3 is TGTGCCAGCAGCCACGTACGGGGGCAGACCTATGGCTACACCTTC. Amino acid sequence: CASSHVRGQTYGYTF.

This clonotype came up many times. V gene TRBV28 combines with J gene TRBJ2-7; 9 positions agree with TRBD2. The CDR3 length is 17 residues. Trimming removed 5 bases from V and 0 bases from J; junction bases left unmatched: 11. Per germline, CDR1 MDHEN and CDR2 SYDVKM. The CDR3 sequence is CASSLPGLALSSYEQYF. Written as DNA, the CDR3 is TGTGCCAGCAGTCTACCGGGACTAGCTCTGAGCTCCTACGAGCAGTACTTC.

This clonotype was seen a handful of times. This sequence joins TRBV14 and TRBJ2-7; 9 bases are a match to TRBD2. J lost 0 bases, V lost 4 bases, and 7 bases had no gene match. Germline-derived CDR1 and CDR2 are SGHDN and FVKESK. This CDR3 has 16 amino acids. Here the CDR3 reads CASSPFSGRNSYEQYF. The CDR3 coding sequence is TGTGCCAGCAGCCCGTTTAGCGGGAGAAACTCCTACGAGCAGTACTTC. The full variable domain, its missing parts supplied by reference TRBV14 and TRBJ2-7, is EAGVTQFPSHSVIEKGQTVTLRCDPISGHDNLYWYRRVMGKEIKFLLHFVKESKQDESGMPNNRFLAERTGGTYSTLKVQPAELEDSGVYFCASSPFSGRNSYEQYFGPGTRLTVT.

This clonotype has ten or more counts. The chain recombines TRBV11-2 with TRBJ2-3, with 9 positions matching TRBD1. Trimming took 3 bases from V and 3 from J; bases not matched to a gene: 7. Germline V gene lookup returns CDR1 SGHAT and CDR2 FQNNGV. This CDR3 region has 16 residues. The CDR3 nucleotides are TGTGCCAGCAGCTTTGGAGGACAGGGGTCTACAGATACGCAGTATTTT. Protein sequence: CASSFGGQGSTDTQYF.

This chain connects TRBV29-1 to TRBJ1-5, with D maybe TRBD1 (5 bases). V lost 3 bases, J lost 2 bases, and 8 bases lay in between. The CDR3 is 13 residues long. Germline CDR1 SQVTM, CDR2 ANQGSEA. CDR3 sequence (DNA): TGCAGCGTTGATGGCAGGGGCAATCAGCCCCAGCATTTT. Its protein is CSVDGRGNQPQHF.

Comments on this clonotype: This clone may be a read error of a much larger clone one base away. The CDR3 region is CASSLFRTEAFF. CDR3 coding DNA: TGTGCCAGCAGTTTATTCAGGACTGAAGCTTTCTTT. The chain employs TRBV28 and TRBJ1-1; D remains unclear. Germline values: CDR1 MDHEN, CDR2 SYDVKM. V was pared by 1 base and J by 5 bases, with 5 bases between. CDR3 length equals 12 residues.

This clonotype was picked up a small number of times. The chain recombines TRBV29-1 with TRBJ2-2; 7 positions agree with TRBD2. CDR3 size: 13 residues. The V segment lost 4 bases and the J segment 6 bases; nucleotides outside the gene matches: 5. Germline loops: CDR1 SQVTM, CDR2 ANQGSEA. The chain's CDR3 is CSVGGRVAGELFF. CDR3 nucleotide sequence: TGCAGCGTTGGAGGGAGGGTAGCCGGGGAGCTGTTTTTT.

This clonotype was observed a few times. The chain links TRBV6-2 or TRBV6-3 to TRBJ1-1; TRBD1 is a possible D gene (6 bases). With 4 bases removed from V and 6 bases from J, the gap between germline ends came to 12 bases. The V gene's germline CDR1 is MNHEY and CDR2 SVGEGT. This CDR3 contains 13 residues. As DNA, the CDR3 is TGTGCCAGCAGTTTCTTGGGGGGCGCTGAAGCTTTCTTT. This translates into CASSFLGGAEAFF.

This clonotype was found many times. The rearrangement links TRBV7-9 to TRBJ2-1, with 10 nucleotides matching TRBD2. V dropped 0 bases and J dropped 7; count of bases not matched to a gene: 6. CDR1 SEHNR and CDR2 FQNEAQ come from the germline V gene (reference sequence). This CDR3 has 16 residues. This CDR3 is CASSLAPSGSLNEQFF. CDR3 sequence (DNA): TGTGCCAGCAGCTTAGCCCCTAGCGGGAGTCTTAATGAGCAGTTCTTC. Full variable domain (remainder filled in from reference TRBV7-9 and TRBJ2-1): DTGVSQNPRHKITKRGQNVTFRCDPISEHNRLYWYRQTLGQGPEFLTYFQNEAQLEKSRLLSDRFSAERPKGSFSTLEIQRTEQGDSAMYLCASSLAPSGSLNEQFFGPGTRLTVL.

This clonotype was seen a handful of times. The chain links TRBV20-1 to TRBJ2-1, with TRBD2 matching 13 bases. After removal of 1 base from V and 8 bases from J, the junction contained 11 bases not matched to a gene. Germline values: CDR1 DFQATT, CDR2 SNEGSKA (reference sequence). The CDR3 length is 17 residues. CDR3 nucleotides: TGCAGTGCTAGAGGCGGACTAGCGGGAGAAGCATACGATGAGCAGTTCTTC. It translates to CSARGGLAGEAYDEQFF.

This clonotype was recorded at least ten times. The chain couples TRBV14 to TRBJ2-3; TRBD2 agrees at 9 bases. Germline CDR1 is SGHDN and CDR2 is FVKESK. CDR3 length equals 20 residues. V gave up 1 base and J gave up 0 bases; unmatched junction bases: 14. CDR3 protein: CASSQGYGGLAGQSTDTQYF. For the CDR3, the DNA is TGTGCCAGCAGCCAAGGTTATGGCGGGCTAGCGGGACAAAGCACAGATACGCAGTATTTT.

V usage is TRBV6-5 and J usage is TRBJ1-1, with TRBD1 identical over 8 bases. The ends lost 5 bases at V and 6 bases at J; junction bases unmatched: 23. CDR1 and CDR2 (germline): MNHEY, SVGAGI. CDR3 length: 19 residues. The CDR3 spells CASSHGQARTGSRSSEAFF. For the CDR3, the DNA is TGTGCCAGCAGTCACGGACAGGCCCGGACAGGGTCTCGGTCATCTGAAGCTTTCTTT.

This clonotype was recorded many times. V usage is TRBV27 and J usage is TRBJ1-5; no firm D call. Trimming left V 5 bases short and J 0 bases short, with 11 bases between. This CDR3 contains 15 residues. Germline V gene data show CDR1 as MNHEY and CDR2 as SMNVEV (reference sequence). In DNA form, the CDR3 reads TGTGCCAGCAGTGCTAAAGGGTATAGCAATCAGCCCCAGCATTTT. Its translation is CASSAKGYSNQPQHF.

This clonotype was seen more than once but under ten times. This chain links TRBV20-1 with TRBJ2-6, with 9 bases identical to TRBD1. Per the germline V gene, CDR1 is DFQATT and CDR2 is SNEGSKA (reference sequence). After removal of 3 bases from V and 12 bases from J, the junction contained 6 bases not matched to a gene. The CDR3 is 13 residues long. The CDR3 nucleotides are TGCAGTGCTAGCCGCGGGACAGGGCTCGTCCTGACTTTC. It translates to CSASRGTGLVLTF.

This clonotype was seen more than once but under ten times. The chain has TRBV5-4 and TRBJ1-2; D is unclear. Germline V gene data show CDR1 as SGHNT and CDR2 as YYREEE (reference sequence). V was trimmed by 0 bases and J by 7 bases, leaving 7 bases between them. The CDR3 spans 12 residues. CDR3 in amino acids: CASSLVGPGYTF. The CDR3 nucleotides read TGTGCCAGCAGCTTGGTAGGTCCTGGCTACACCTTC.

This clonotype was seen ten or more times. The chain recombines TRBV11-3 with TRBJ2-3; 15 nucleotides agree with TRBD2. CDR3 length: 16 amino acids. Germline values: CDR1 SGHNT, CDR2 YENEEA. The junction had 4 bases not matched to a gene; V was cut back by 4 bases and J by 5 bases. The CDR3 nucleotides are TGTGCCAGCAGCTCTAGGACTAGCGGGAGGGGAGATACGCAGTATTTT. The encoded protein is CASSSRTSGRGDTQYF.

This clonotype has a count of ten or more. This CDR3 is CATSDAPGLPPNEQFF. The CDR3 DNA follows: TGTGCCACCAGTGATGCCCCGGGACTGCCTCCCAATGAGCAGTTCTTC. The chain recombines TRBV24-1 with TRBJ2-1; perhaps TRBD2 as D (6 bases). The CDR3 loop spans 16 amino acids. The germline CDR1 and CDR2 sequences are KGHDR and SFDVKD. The V and J ends lost 3 bases and 6 bases respectively, with 17 bases between them.

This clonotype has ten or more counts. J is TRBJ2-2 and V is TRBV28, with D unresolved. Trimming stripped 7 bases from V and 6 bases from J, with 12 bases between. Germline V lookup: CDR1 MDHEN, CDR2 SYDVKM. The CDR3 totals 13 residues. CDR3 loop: CASILPGSGELFF. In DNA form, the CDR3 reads TGTGCCAGCATCCTCCCGGGTTCCGGGGAGCTGTTTTTT.

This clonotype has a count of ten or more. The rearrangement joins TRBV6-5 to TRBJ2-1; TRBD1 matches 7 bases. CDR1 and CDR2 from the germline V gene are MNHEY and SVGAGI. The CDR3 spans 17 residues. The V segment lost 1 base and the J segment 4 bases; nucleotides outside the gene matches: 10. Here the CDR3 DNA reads TGTGCCAGCAGTTACTGGAAATTGGGACAGCTTTACAATGAGCAGTTCTTC. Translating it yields CASSYWKLGQLYNEQFF.

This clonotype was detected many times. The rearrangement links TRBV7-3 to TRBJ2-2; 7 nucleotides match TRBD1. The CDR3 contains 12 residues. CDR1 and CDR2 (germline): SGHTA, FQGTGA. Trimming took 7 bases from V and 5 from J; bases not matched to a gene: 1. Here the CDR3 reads CASKGATGELFF. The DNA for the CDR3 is TGTGCCAGCAAGGGGGCAACCGGGGAGCTGTTTTTT.

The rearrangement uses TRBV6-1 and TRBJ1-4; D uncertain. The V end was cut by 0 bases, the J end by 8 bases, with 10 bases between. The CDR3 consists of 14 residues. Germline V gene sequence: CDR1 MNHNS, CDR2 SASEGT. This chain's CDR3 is CASSEASGKEKLFF. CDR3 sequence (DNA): TGTGCCAGCAGTGAAGCTTCTGGAAAAGAAAAACTGTTTTTT.

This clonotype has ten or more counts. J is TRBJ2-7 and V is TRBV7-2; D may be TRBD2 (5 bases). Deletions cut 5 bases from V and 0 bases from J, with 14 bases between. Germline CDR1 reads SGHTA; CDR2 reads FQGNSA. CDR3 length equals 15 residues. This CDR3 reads CASSLPLGSSYEQYF. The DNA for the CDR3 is TGTGCCAGCAGCCTCCCTTTGGGGAGCTCCTACGAGCAGTACTTC.